The subject of this entry is one TCR beta chain. Its antigen is currently unknown. This PCR relied on a set of 60 Vbeta primers and 13 Jbeta primers. Sequencing used immunoSEQ multiplex PCR; TCRdb keeps in-frame clones, though not all of them. This table has under 150,000 clones, around 78% appearing once. The sample belongs to a study of cytomegalovirus exposure and HLA in healthy donors. Study background: Of the donors genotyped, several hundred in all, less than 90% fell in the Caucasian-associated ancestry cluster.

General study points: According to a later analysis, donors in an Asian-associated ancestry cluster reportedly had fewer N-insertions than the 666-donor mean. Confirmation was obtained in vitro that three CMV-associated chains are specific for CMV antigens. What TCR beta sequences reportedly achieved was accurate prediction of HLA-A and HLA-B alleles in most subjects.

The germline V and J ends were trimmed by 4 bases and 6 bases, with 10 bases remaining between them. From germline, CDR1 is MNHEY and CDR2 SVGAGI. CDR3 length: 14 residues. The TCR originated in a woman between 35 and 50 years old in good health and CMV-seronegative. The sequenced sample consisted of PBMCs. The gene calls are TRBV6-5 and TRBJ1-6; D possibly corresponds to TRBD1 (6 bases). The DNA for the CDR3 is TGTGCCAGCAGTTCGCAGGGGTTTAATTCACCCCTCCACTTT. Amino acids: CASSSQGFNSPLHF.